This TCR beta chain comes out of a study of cytomegalovirus exposure and HLA in healthy donors. General study findings and limits: According to a subsequent analysis, TCR clusters from the first cohort were inclined to appear together in the roughly 120 validation repertoires.

Separate from the roughly 700-subject first cohort, the approximately 120-subject validation cohort was the one that the donors belonged to. For this clone: Antigen unknown.

The data were produced by immunoSEQ multiplex PCR, yet TCRdb's version contains in-frame clones alone and is incomplete. The repertoire includes 75,000 to 95,000 clones, around 96% of them detected once, and 0.6% to 0.85% sits in the top ten. J was trimmed by 2 bases and V by 5 bases; bases with no gene match: 3. The CDR3 is 14 residues long. Germline assignment: CDR1 MNHEY and CDR2 SMNVEV (reference sequence). The receptor comes from a young man in good health and CMV-seronegative. Sequencing was done on a sample of PBMCs. The V and J genes are TRBV27 and TRBJ2-3; 8 bases map to TRBD2. The CDR3, as DNA: TGTGCCAGCAGTACTAGCGGAGACACAGATACGCAGTATTTT. Its protein product is CASSTSGDTDTQYF.